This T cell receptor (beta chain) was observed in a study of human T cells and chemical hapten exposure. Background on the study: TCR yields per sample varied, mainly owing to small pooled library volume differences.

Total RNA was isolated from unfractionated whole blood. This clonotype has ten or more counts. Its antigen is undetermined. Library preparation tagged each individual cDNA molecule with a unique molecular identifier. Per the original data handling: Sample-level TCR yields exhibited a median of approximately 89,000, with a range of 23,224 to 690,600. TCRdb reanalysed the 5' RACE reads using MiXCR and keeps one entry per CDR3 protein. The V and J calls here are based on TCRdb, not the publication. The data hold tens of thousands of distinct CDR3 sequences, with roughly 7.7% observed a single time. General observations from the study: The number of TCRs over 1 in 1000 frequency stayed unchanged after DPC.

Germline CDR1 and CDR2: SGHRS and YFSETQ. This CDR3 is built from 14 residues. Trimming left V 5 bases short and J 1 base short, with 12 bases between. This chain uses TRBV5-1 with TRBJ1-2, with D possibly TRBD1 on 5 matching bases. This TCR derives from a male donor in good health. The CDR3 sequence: CASRTDMNNYGYTF. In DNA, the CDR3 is TGCGCCAGCAGGACGGACATGAATAACTATGGCTACACCTTC.